Presented here are 30 T cell receptor beta chains from one specimen sequenced in a study of regulatory T cells in long-lasting Graves disease. Time point defined: persistent/refractory GD, antithyroid drugs over 5 years with positive TRAb. PBMC-extracted RNA yielded the TCR library. Arm-PCR of CDR3 regions and iRepertoire HTBI primers were used to build TCR beta libraries. TCRdb independently ran MiXCR on the multiplex PCR reads; one entry per CDR3 protein. The table lists some 430,000 distinct CDR3 sequences, around a fifth of them singletons. The specimen comprised peripheral blood mononuclear cells (PBMCs), sampled when the disease was refractory, from a patient treated with antithyroid drugs. The receptors originated from a female donor with Graves disease.

This clonotype was observed a handful of times. A read error is possible here, since a much larger clone lies one base away. V usage is TRBV6-2 or TRBV6-3 and J usage is TRBJ1-2; the D gene is possibly TRBD1 (5 bases). CDR1 and CDR2 from the germline V gene are MNHEY and SVGEGT. Trimming cost V 0 bases and J 4 bases, with 18 bases left between them. The CDR3 loop spans 17 amino acids. CDR3 DNA: TGTGCCAGCAGTTACTCCCATCTATCGAGGGGCGTCTATGGCTACACCTTC. Translated: CASSYSHLSRGVYGYTF.

This sequence joins TRBV6-1 and TRBJ2-7; 8 bases are a match to TRBD1. Germline V gives CDR1 MNHNS, CDR2 SASEGT. Unmatched junction bases numbered 4, after V lost 6 bases and J lost 0 bases. The CDR3 consists of 14 residues. The CDR3: CASRMTGVSYEQYF. Here the CDR3 DNA reads TGTGCCAGCAGGATGACAGGGGTCTCCTACGAGCAGTACTTC.

This clonotype was recorded only once. V is TRBV20-1 and J is TRBJ2-1; 11 bases are shared with TRBD2. Germline V CDR1 and CDR2: DFQATT, SNEGSKA (reference sequence). V dropped 6 bases and J dropped 0; count of bases not matched to a gene: 4. The CDR3 contains 15 residues. The DNA for the CDR3 is TGCAGTGCCCCTGGGACTAGCGGCTCCTACAATGAGCAGTTCTTC. Residues: CSAPGTSGSYNEQFF.

The CDR3 reads CASTRTGVGGDQPQHF. In DNA form, the CDR3 reads TGTGCCAGTACCCGTACGGGGGTAGGGGGCGATCAGCCCCAGCATTTT. V gene TRBV19 combines with J gene TRBJ1-5, with TRBD1 matching 7 bases. V shed 7 bases, J shed 5 bases, and the junction held 14 bases outside the gene matches. The germline CDR1 and CDR2 sequences are LNHDA and SQIVND (reference sequence). This CDR3 comprises 16 residues.

This clonotype was detected a few times. J is TRBJ1-2 and V is TRBV5-1; TRBD1 matches at 7 bases. Trimming at V came to 4 bases and at J to 2 bases, leaving 8 bases not matched to a gene. This CDR3 spans 15 amino acids. Germline loops: CDR1 SGHRS, CDR2 YFSETQ. CDR3 nucleotides: TGCGCCAGCAGCGGGTGGGACAGCATAAACTATGGCTACACCTTC. Protein: CASSGWDSINYGYTF.

This clonotype was counted ten times or more. CDR3 in DNA: TGCAGTGCTAGAAGAGGGGGCGCCGGTGGCTACACCTTC. Translating gives CSARRGGAGGYTF. The chain couples TRBV20-1 to TRBJ1-2; TRBD1 matches at 7 bases. V trimming: 2 bases; J trimming: 7 bases; junction bases outside the gene matches: 7. CDR1 is DFQATT, CDR2 SNEGSKA, per germline (reference sequence). CDR3 length equals 13 residues.

The V call is TRBV9, the J call TRBJ1-4, with TRBD1 as a possible D gene (5 bases). V was cut by 2 bases and J by 4 bases, with 9 bases left in between. Germline CDR1 is SGDLS and CDR2 is YYNGEE. The CDR3 runs 14 residues. The CDR3 is CASSVGDFNEKLFF. The CDR3 DNA reads TGTGCCAGCAGCGTGGGGGATTTTAATGAAAAACTGTTTTTT. Supplemented by reference TRBV9 and TRBJ1-4, the full variable domain reads DSGVTQTPKHLITATGQRVTLRCSPRSGDLSVYWYQQSLDQGLQFLIQYYNGEERAKGNILERFSAQQFPDLHSELNLSSLELGDSALYFCASSVGDFNEKLFFGSGTQLSVL.

The chain links TRBV20-1 to TRBJ2-7; 9 positions match TRBD1. CDR3 length: 17 amino acids. The V and J ends lost 1 base and 3 bases, in that order; junction bases with no gene match: 13. Germline V gene lookup returns CDR1 DFQATT and CDR2 SNEGSKA (reference sequence). This CDR3 reads CSARAGSGTGYYYEQYF. The DNA of the CDR3 is TGCAGTGCTAGAGCCGGTTCCGGGACAGGGTATTACTACGAGCAGTACTTC.

This clonotype was seen more than once but under ten times. The rearrangement links TRBV28 to TRBJ2-2; 10 bases fit TRBD1. CDR3 length equals 17 residues. Per the germline V gene, CDR1 is MDHEN and CDR2 is SYDVKM. After removal of 4 bases from V and 5 bases from J, the junction contained 10 bases not matched to a gene. This chain's CDR3 is CASSYREGQGITGELFF. CDR3 coding DNA: TGTGCCAGCAGTTATCGAGAGGGACAGGGGATAACCGGGGAGCTGTTTTTT.

This clonotype occurred many times. The chain recombines TRBV28 with TRBJ2-7, with 9 bases lining up with TRBD2. The trim removed 6 bases at V and 2 bases at J, leaving 2 bases unmatched. Germline CDR1 MDHEN, CDR2 SYDVKM. This CDR3 has 13 amino acids. The CDR3 here is CASRAGGPYEQYF. As DNA, the CDR3 is TGTGCCAGCAGGGCGGGGGGGCCCTACGAGCAGTACTTC.

The rearrangement links TRBV24-1 to TRBJ1-2, with 7 bases matching TRBD1. The CDR3 runs to 13 residues. J was trimmed by 7 bases and V by 5 bases; bases with no gene match: 6. Per germline, CDR1 KGHDR and CDR2 SFDVKD. Written as DNA, the CDR3 is TGTGCCACCAGTGCGAGAGGGGGCTCTGGCTACACCTTC. Protein: CATSARGGSGYTF.

This clonotype was detected many times. This chain joins TRBV28 and TRBJ2-7; TRBD2 matches at 7 bases. The CDR3 is 16 amino acids. Germline V lookup: CDR1 MDHEN, CDR2 SYDVKM. Trimming at V came to 7 bases and at J to 4 bases, leaving 16 bases not matched to a gene. CDR3 in amino acids: CASIPSRAGGRYEQYF. The CDR3, as DNA: TGTGCCAGCATCCCTAGTCGAGCCGGGGGGAGGTACGAGCAGTACTTC.

V and J are TRBV29-1 and TRBJ1-2, with D perhaps TRBD1 (5 bases). Trimming removed 2 bases at V and 4 bases at J, with 17 bases between. CDR1 and CDR2 (germline): SQVTM, ANQGSEA. The length of the CDR3 is 15 residues. The DNA for the CDR3 is TGCAGCGTTGAACCCCAGGGAGCGGCGGTCTATGGCTACACCTTC. As protein: CSVEPQGAAVYGYTF.

This chain connects TRBV7-2 to TRBJ2-5; tentative D call: TRBD1 (5 bases). CDR1 and CDR2 from the germline V gene are SGHTA and FQGNSA. The CDR3 covers 14 residues. The germline V and J ends were trimmed by 9 bases and 2 bases, with 16 bases remaining between them. In DNA, the CDR3 is TGTGCCAGTCGACAGAATATAATTCAAGAGACCCAGTACTTC. Encoded protein: CASRQNIIQETQYF.

Only a few counts were recorded for this clonotype. V usage is TRBV6-2 or TRBV6-3 and J usage is TRBJ2-2; perhaps TRBD2 as D (7 bases). V was trimmed by 2 bases and J by 7 bases, leaving 14 bases between them. The CDR3 sequence is 15 residues long. Germline V CDR1 and CDR2: MNHEY, SVGEGT. The CDR3 here is CASSYRGAGSGELFF. The CDR3 DNA sequence: TGTGCCAGCAGTTACCGGGGGGCCGGGAGCGGGGAGCTGTTTTTT.

This clonotype came up a few times. The CDR3 sequence is CASSIPGQGYEQYF. CDR3 DNA: TGTGCCAGTAGTATCCCTGGACAGGGTTACGAGCAGTACTTC. This chain connects TRBV19 to TRBJ2-7, with 8 bases that match TRBD1. CDR1 is LNHDA, CDR2 SQIVND, per germline (reference sequence). The CDR3 runs 14 residues. The V and J ends lost 3 bases and 4 bases, in that order; junction bases with no gene match: 5. Filled out from reference TRBV19 and TRBJ2-7, the complete variable domain reads DGGITQSPKYLFRKEGQNVTLSCEQNLNHDAMYWYRQDPGQGLRLIYYSQIVNDFQKGDIAEGYSVSREKKESFPLTVTSAQKNPTAFYLCASSIPGQGYEQYFGPGTRLTVT.

This clonotype showed up just once. A much larger clone differs from this one at a single base, so this may be a read error. The chain is built from TRBV6-2 or TRBV6-3 and TRBJ2-7; D is possibly TRBD1 (6 bases). Germline loops: CDR1 MNHEY, CDR2 SVGEGT. V lost 6 bases and J lost 4, with 13 bases in between. The CDR3 has 13 amino acids. For the CDR3, the DNA is TGTGCCAGCAGGTTCGCAGGGGCATACGAGCAGTACTTC. Its translation is CASRFAGAYEQYF.

This chain uses TRBV15 with TRBJ2-1; the D gene is possibly TRBD2 (6 bases). Germline CDR1 reads LNHNV; CDR2 reads YYDKDF (reference sequence). The CDR3 length is 15 residues. The V end was cut by 0 bases, the J end by 4 bases, with 10 bases between. CDR3 sequence: CATSRESGPYNEQFF. The DNA of the CDR3 is TGTGCCACCAGCAGAGAGAGCGGGCCATACAATGAGCAGTTCTTC.

In this sample, this clonotype turned up a few times. The V gene is TRBV28, the J gene TRBJ1-1, with D perhaps TRBD1 (5 bases). The CDR3 sequence is 14 residues long. V gave up 5 bases and J gave up 3 bases, with 13 bases separating them. Germline V gene sequence: CDR1 MDHEN, CDR2 SYDVKM. The CDR3: CASSGRGGDTEAFF. CDR3 nucleotide sequence: TGTGCCAGCAGTGGACGGGGGGGGGACACTGAAGCTTTCTTT.

In regard to this clonotype: Since a much larger clone is just one base distant, this may be a read error. V gene TRBV11-2 combines with J gene TRBJ1-2; D gene unclear. CDR3 length: 20 residues. V was trimmed by 1 base and J by 0 bases, leaving 24 bases between them. Germline V gives CDR1 SGHAT, CDR2 FQNNGV. The CDR3 DNA follows: TGTGCCAGCAGCTTAGTTCCCACTGGTGCGGTTCCCGATACTAACTATGGCTACACCTTC. Its protein product is CASSLVPTGAVPDTNYGYTF.

The rearrangement uses TRBV20-1 and TRBJ2-6; D is uncertain. The ends were cut back, 2 bases at V and 3 bases at J, with 8 bases in the middle. CDR1 is DFQATT, CDR2 SNEGSKA, per germline (reference sequence). The CDR3 consists of 14 residues. This CDR3 is CSARWGGGANVLTF. The CDR3 nucleotides are TGCAGTGCTAGATGGGGTGGTGGGGCCAACGTCCTGACTTTC.

The chain has TRBV9 and TRBJ1-6; maybe TRBD1 (6 bases). This CDR3 has 15 residues. In germline, CDR1 is SGDLS, CDR2 YYNGEE. Trimming took 1 base from V and 6 from J, leaving 11 bases between them. The CDR3 here is CASSVSGQRNSPLHF. CDR3 sequence (DNA): TGTGCCAGCAGCGTATCCGGACAGCGTAATTCACCCCTCCACTTT.

This clonotype was observed at least ten times. The V and J genes are TRBV5-1 and TRBJ1-1; TRBD1 matches 7 bases. The CDR3 sequence is 15 residues long. V was pared by 2 bases and J by 6 bases, with 10 bases of the junction left unmatched. Germline V gene lookup returns CDR1 SGHRS and CDR2 YFSETQ. CDR3 sequence: CASSFLTGMASEAFF. The CDR3 DNA reads TGCGCCAGCAGCTTCTTGACAGGGATGGCGTCTGAAGCTTTCTTT.

This clonotype was recorded at least ten times. For the CDR3, the DNA is TGCAGTGCAAGACTAGCGGGGGTTCAAGAGACCCAGTACTTC. It encodes CSARLAGVQETQYF. The chain is built from TRBV20-1 and TRBJ2-5; 12 nucleotides match TRBD2. From germline, CDR1 is DFQATT and CDR2 SNEGSKA (reference sequence). The trim removed 6 bases at V and 2 bases at J, leaving 4 bases unmatched. The CDR3 has 14 amino acids.

This clonotype was observed at least ten times. V usage is TRBV5-1 and J usage is TRBJ1-1, with D unclear. The germline V gene has CDR1 SGHRS and CDR2 YFSETQ. This CDR3 spans 14 amino acids. Trimming removed 4 bases from V and 1 base from J, with 11 bases in between. CDR3 nucleotides: TGCGCCAGCAGCAAAGGACGAGCGAACACTGAAGCTTTCTTT. Amino acids: CASSKGRANTEAFF. The full variable domain, its missing parts supplied by reference TRBV5-1 and TRBJ1-1, is KAGVTQTPRYLIKTRGQQVTLSCSPISGHRSVSWYQQTPGQGLQFLFEYFSETQRNKGNFPGRFSGRQFSNSRSEMNVSTLELGDSALYLCASSKGRANTEAFFGQGTRLTVV.

This clonotype was recorded many times. The chain combines TRBV10-3 with TRBJ1-5; no definite D call. The CDR3 spans 12 residues. CDR1 and CDR2 from the germline V gene are ENHRY and SYGVKD. V gave up 3 bases and J gave up 9 bases, with 9 bases separating them. The CDR3: CAISDSLWPQHF. CDR3 nucleotides: TGTGCCATCAGTGATTCACTATGGCCCCAGCATTTT.

This clonotype occurred a few times. The genes are TRBV5-1 and TRBJ2-2; D call uncertain. CDR1 and CDR2 from the germline V gene are SGHRS and YFSETQ. The CDR3 spans 12 residues. Trimming took off 3 bases at V and 7 bases at J, with 7 bases between the two ends. The CDR3 region has the DNA TGCGCCAGCAGCTCCGCCAACGGGGAGCTGTTTTTT. Its protein product is CASSSANGELFF.

This clonotype was observed a handful of times. CDR3 DNA sequence: TGTGCCAGCAGCCAAGGACTAGCGGGGGGGGTCGACGGGGAGCTGTTTTTT. Residues: CASSQGLAGGVDGELFF. This chain links TRBV3-1 with TRBJ2-2; TRBD2 aligns across 14 bases. The CDR3 spans 17 residues. Trimming cost V 1 base and J 7 bases; bases outside gene matches: 5. The germline CDR1 and CDR2 sequences are LGHDT and YNNKEL (reference sequence).

This clonotype has at least ten counts. V gene TRBV27 combines with J gene TRBJ1-1, with a weak D call TRBD1 (5 bases). The V gene lost 9 bases and the J gene lost 6 bases, with 14 bases spanning the gap. Germline V lookup: CDR1 MNHEY, CDR2 SMNVEV (reference sequence). This CDR3 has 12 amino acids. The CDR3 nucleotides read TGTGCCAGTGGACATCCGATGGCTGAAGCTTTCTTT. Amino acid sequence: CASGHPMAEAFF.

J is TRBJ2-1 and V is TRBV7-2; 9 positions match TRBD2. Germline V gene data show CDR1 as SGHTA and CDR2 as FQGNSA. The CDR3 is 17 amino acids. V lost 5 bases to trimming and J lost 9 bases; unmatched junction nucleotides: 17. CDR3 residues: CASSLNPGSGSRGEQFF. The CDR3 DNA reads as TGTGCCAGCAGCCTAAACCCAGGTAGCGGGAGCCGGGGTGAGCAGTTCTTC.